The present T cell receptor beta chain was sequenced within a study of control samples from healthy donors and cancer patients. Profiling relied on immunoSEQ multiplex PCR, and the TCRdb table lists in-frame clones only, not all of them. The data show some 120,000 clones, more than 70% seen once. The CDR3 is 13 residues long. Trimming removed 0 bases at V and 7 bases at J, with 9 bases between. From germline, CDR1 is LNHDA and CDR2 SQIVND (reference sequence). The chain links TRBV19 to TRBJ2-5; either TRBD1 or TRBD2 may fit D (5 bases each). The receptor was isolated from a man in his fifties or sixties in good health. Material for sequencing was blood. The DNA of the CDR3 is TGTGCCAGTAGTATAGAGGCTGGGGGGACCCAGTACTTC. Translated, it gives CASSIEAGGTQYF.